Sequencing of this T cell receptor beta chain was carried out in a study of shared clonotypes between healthy human individuals. The repertoire was sequenced with immunoSEQ multiplex PCR; TCRdb's copy has only in-frame clones and lacks some. The data contain hundreds of thousands of clones, 95% to 98% of them singletons. CDR3 length: 15 amino acids. Germline trimming cut 5 bases from V and 4 bases from J; bases unmatched to any gene: 8. Germline CDR1 and CDR2: PRHDT and FYEKMQ (reference sequence). CD45RO negativity and positive selection for CCR7 defined naive CD8 cells, a population that excluded terminally differentiated effector memory CD45RA+ cells. All the donors were Caucasian adults who lived in Nashville, Tennessee.

Sequencing used naive CD8+ T cells sorted from blood. The genes are TRBV13 and TRBJ2-1; the match to TRBD2 covers 7 bases. The TCR comes from a man in his thirties or forties in good health. Here the CDR3 reads CASSPTSRGYNEQFF. CDR3 nucleotides: TGTGCCAGCAGCCCGACTAGCAGAGGTTACAATGAGCAGTTCTTC.